These T cell receptor beta chains were read from a single sample in a study of cytomegalovirus exposure and HLA in healthy donors. TCRdb keeps only in-frame clones here, not all; method: immunoSEQ multiplex PCR. The sample lists some 120,000 clones; less than 20% were seen once. Input material: PBMCs. Every receptor here comes from a woman between 18 and 29 years old in good health and CMV-seronegative. CDR3s include the opening cysteine and the closing phenylalanine or tryptophan. Each record gives: V gene, J gene, clone size, D gene, CDR3 DNA, CDR3 protein. D genes are given only for firm matches. Size tells how often a clone was seen (once, few, many) or the class of an expanded clone, and some rows leave it out.

V: TRBV6-5; J: TRBJ2-7; size: few; D: TRBD1; DNA: TGTGCCAGCAGGGGGACAGCCCCCTACGAGCAGTACTTC; CDR3: CASRGTAPYEQYF
V: TRBV5-4; J: TRBJ2-5; size: few; D: -; DNA: TGTGCCAGCGCTCGAGAGATCCAAGAGACCCAGTACTTC; CDR3: CASAREIQETQYF
V: TRBV6-5; J: TRBJ1-1; size: -; D: TRBD1; DNA: TGTGCCAGCAGGAAAGACAGGGGGAACACTGAAGCTTTCTTT; CDR3: CASRKDRGNTEAFF
V: TRBV5-4; J: TRBJ2-3; size: few; D: -; DNA: TGTGCCAGCAGTCCTAGGGGGTGGCAAAAAAAAAGCACAGATACGCAGTATTTT; CDR3: CASSPRGWQKKSTDTQYF
V: TRBV6-5; J: TRBJ1-2; size: few; D: TRBD1; DNA: TGTGCCAGCAGTTCACAAGGGACAGGGTTGTATGGCTACACCTTC; CDR3: CASSSQGTGLYGYTF
V: TRBV19; J: TRBJ1-6; size: -; D: -; DNA: TGTGCCAGTAGTGTCCGGGTCACCCCTTCTCCCCTCCACTTT; CDR3: CASSVRVTPSPLHF
V: TRBV29-1; J: TRBJ2-1; size: -; D: TRBD2; DNA: TGCAGCGTTGTGGCGGGAGCGGTTGCCAATGAGCAGTTCTTC; CDR3: CSVVAGAVANEQFF
V: TRBV28; J: TRBJ1-1; size: few; D: TRBD1; DNA: TGTGCCAGCCGGACAGGGGCTATGGGTACTGAAGCTTTCTTT; CDR3: CASRTGAMGTEAFF
V: TRBV27; J: TRBJ1-2; size: few; D: -; DNA: TGTGCCAGCAGGCCCTCGGGGGGTGGCTACACCTTC; CDR3: CASRPSGGGYTF
V: TRBV7-2; J: TRBJ1-5; size: few; D: -; DNA: TGTGCCAGCAGCTTAGAGTCAGGGGATAATCAGCCCCAGCATTTT; CDR3: CASSLESGDNQPQHF
V: TRBV10-3; J: TRBJ2-3; size: few; D: -; DNA: TGTGCCACATCACGTCAAGGCGGGTCCACAGATACGCAGTATTTT; CDR3: CATSRQGGSTDTQYF
V: TRBV4-2; J: TRBJ1-1; size: -; D: TRBD1; DNA: TGTGCCAGCAGCCAAGATAGGGACAGGGCTGATACGAACACTGAAGCTTTCTTT; CDR3: CASSQDRDRADTNTEAFF
V: TRBV28; J: TRBJ1-1; size: -; D: -; DNA: TGTGCCAGCAGTTTTAGGGGGGGGCCGTTGAACACTGAAGCTTTCTTT; CDR3: CASSFRGGPLNTEAFF
V: TRBV5-1; J: TRBJ1-1; size: few; D: -; DNA: TGCGCCAGCAGCTTGGCGGGGAAGAACACTGAAGCTTTCTTT; CDR3: CASSLAGKNTEAFF
V: TRBV15; J: TRBJ1-2; size: -; D: TRBD1; DNA: TGTGCCACCAGCAGGGGGACAGGGGGCAACTATGGCTACACCTTC; CDR3: CATSRGTGGNYGYTF
V: TRBV6-6; J: TRBJ1-5; size: few; D: TRBD1; DNA: TGTGCCAGCAGTCAACAGGGGCAATCCAATCAGCCCCAGCATTTT; CDR3: CASSQQGQSNQPQHF
V: TRBV27; J: TRBJ1-5; size: -; D: TRBD1; DNA: TGTGCCAGCAGCCGGACAGGGGGCGGTCAGCCCCAGCATTTT; CDR3: CASSRTGGGQPQHF
V: TRBV6-5; J: TRBJ2-3; size: few; D: -; DNA: TGTGCCAGCGCGGGAACAGGCACAGATACGCAGTATTTT; CDR3: CASAGTGTDTQYF
V: TRBV6-5; J: TRBJ2-7; size: -; D: -; DNA: TGTGCCAGCAGTTATTTTAGGGGATCTTCCTACGAGCAGTACTTC; CDR3: CASSYFRGSSYEQYF
V: TRBV7-6; J: TRBJ1-4; size: few; D: -; DNA: TGTGCCAGCAGCTTAGGGCCGGCTCGGGAAACTAATGAAAAACTGTTTTTT; CDR3: CASSLGPARETNEKLFF
V: TRBV4-3; J: TRBJ1-1; size: few; D: -; DNA: TGCGCCAGCAGCCAGGGACACCGGACTGAAGCTTTCTTT; CDR3: CASSQGHRTEAFF
V: TRBV2; J: TRBJ2-1; size: -; D: TRBD2; DNA: TGTGCCAGCAGTGGTGGGAGGGGCCCTAATGAGCAGTTCTTC; CDR3: CASSGGRGPNEQFF
V: TRBV9; J: TRBJ1-1; size: -; D: TRBD1; DNA: TGTGCCAGCAGCCCCACAGGGGCTCGCACTGAAGCTTTCTTT; CDR3: CASSPTGARTEAFF
V: TRBV27; J: TRBJ2-5; size: once; D: -; DNA: TGTGCCAGCAGTTTAACGGTTCGGGAGACCCAGTACTTC; CDR3: CASSLTVRETQYF
V: TRBV7-3; J: TRBJ2-1; size: -; D: -; DNA: TGTGCCAGCAGCGTACTACCCGGCTCCTACAATGAGCAGTTCTTC; CDR3: CASSVLPGSYNEQFF
V: TRBV11-2; J: TRBJ2-3; size: -; D: TRBD2; DNA: TGTGCCAGCACCACCACACTAGCGGGATCCTTCACAGATACGCAGTATTTT; CDR3: CASTTTLAGSFTDTQYF
V: TRBV5-1; J: TRBJ1-1; size: -; D: -; DNA: TGCGCCAGCAGCTTGGATGGCAGGTCTTTCTCGAACACTGAAGCTTTCTTT; CDR3: CASSLDGRSFSNTEAFF
V: TRBV4-2; J: TRBJ2-5; size: many; D: TRBD2; DNA: TGTGCCAGCAGCCAAAAGCGGGAGGGCCAAGAGACCCAGTACTTC; CDR3: CASSQKREGQETQYF
V: TRBV27; J: TRBJ2-7; size: -; D: TRBD1; DNA: TGTGCCACCTCCGGGACAGGGCTGGGCGAGCAGTACTTC; CDR3: CATSGTGLGEQYF
V: TRBV6-1; J: TRBJ1-4; size: few; D: -; DNA: TGTGCCAGCAGTGAAGTGGGGGGAGGTGAAAAACTGTTTTTT; CDR3: CASSEVGGGEKLFF
V: TRBV12-2; J: TRBJ1-5; size: few; D: -; DNA: TGTGCAAGTCGCTTAGAATCTCAAGGGCAGGGTGATACTAGCAATCAGCCCCAGCATTTT; CDR3: CASRLESQGQGDTSNQPQHF